The T cell receptor (beta chain) described here comes from a study of post-analysis software for immune sequencing data. V lost 4 bases and J 1 base, leaving 9 bases between the germline ends. Germline-derived CDR1 and CDR2 are SGHRS and YFSETQ. The CDR3 totals 15 residues. Study-wide points: Same-batch preparations were strongly co-clustered by F measure. Controls had significantly higher normalized Chao1 diversity than multiple sclerosis patients. Patients carried roughly 5 TRBV segments more frequently than controls did, and TRBV5-6, TRBV5-1 and TRBV20-1 were among them.

The authors incorporated unique molecular identifiers into the TCR beta cDNA libraries. The source material, 1 to 10 million T cells, gave rise to about 500,000 cDNA molecules. One entry per CDR3 protein results from TCRdb running MiXCR on the PCR reads. The top ten hold roughly 0.53% of the sample, which has hundreds of thousands of distinct CDR3 sequences, roughly 27% seen once. Of note for this clonotype: Antigen: not known. This likely comes from a read error, as the CDR3 has no conserved phenylalanine or tryptophan at its end.

The chain couples TRBV5-1 to TRBJ2-6; D is uncertain. The sequence was collected from a girl aged 10 to 17 with multiple sclerosis. The specimen sequenced was blood. The CDR3 DNA is TGCGCCAGCAGCCCCACCAGTTCTGGGGCCAACGTCCTGACTTGC. Amino acids: CASSPTSSGANVLTC.